The rows below give T cell receptor beta chains drawn from one sample of a study of blood T cell repertoires in COVID-19. Repertoires were generated with immunoSEQ multiplex PCR, while TCRdb's copy carries only in-frame clones and drops some. The data show roughly 88,000 clones, roughly 70% seen once. Sequenced input: peripheral blood. These receptors were taken from a woman in her sixties or seventies in a cohort sampled during active or convalescent COVID-19. Both conserved end residues are part of each CDR3. D genes are given only for firm matches. Expanded clones are given a class, and other clones once, few, many or no size at all.

v_gene	len	j_gene	abundance	d_gene	CDR3aa	CDR3nt
TRBV9	15	TRBJ2-7	.	.	CASSVGSFDTYEQYF	TGTGCCAGCAGCGTAGGTTCTTTTGACACCTACGAGCAGTACTTC
TRBV20-1	11	TRBJ2-7	.	.	CSAKTGYEQYF	TGCAGTGCTAAAACAGGCTACGAGCAGTACTTC
TRBV6-5	14	TRBJ1-5	few	.	CASSYWQGDQPQHF	TGTGCCAGCAGTTATTGGCAGGGTGATCAGCCCCAGCATTTT
TRBV19	13	TRBJ1-6	.	TRBD1	CASTDRANSPLHF	TGTGCCAGTACCGACAGGGCTAATTCACCCCTCCACTTT
TRBV30	14	TRBJ2-7	.	TRBD1	CAWKRQGRSYEQYF	TGTGCCTGGAAGAGACAGGGGAGGTCCTACGAGCAGTACTTC
TRBV7-9	14	TRBJ1-1	.	.	CASSLYEGNTEAFF	TGTGCCAGCAGCTTATACGAGGGCAACACTGAAGCTTTCTTT
TRBV7-9	14	TRBJ1-6	.	.	CASSYRDSYSPLHF	TGTGCCAGCAGCTACCGGGACTCGTATTCACCCCTCCACTTT
TRBV7-6	16	TRBJ2-5	.	TRBD1	CASSQSGQGPYGTQYF	TGTGCCAGCAGCCAATCCGGACAGGGCCCTTACGGGACCCAGTACTTC
TRBV30	13	TRBJ1-1	once	.	CAWSWAPNTEAFF	TGTGCCTGGTCCTGGGCACCGAACACTGAAGCTTTCTTT
TRBV3-1/TRBV3-2	15	TRBJ2-7	.	.	CASSQVQGLLYEQYF	TGTGCCAGCAGCCAAGTGCAAGGACTACTCTACGAGCAGTACTTC
TRBV9	14	TRBJ1-3	.	.	CASSATASGNTIYF	TGTGCCAGCAGCGCGACAGCTTCTGGAAACACCATATATTTT
TRBV12-3/TRBV12-4	12	TRBJ2-3	.	.	CASKGDTDTQYF	TGTGCCAGCAAAGGGGACACAGATACGCAGTATTTT
TRBV18	14	TRBJ2-7	.	.	CASSPQGLWYEQYF	TGTGCCAGCTCACCACAGGGGTTATGGTACGAGCAGTACTTC
TRBV21-1	17	TRBJ2-1	.	.	CASNAPPPRGANNEQFF	TGTGCCAGCAACGCACCCCCTCCCAGGGGGGCCAACAATGAGCAGTTCTTC
TRBV5-1	15	TRBJ2-1	.	TRBD2	CASSPGLAGPNEQFF	TGCGCCAGCAGCCCCGGACTAGCGGGGCCCAATGAGCAGTTCTTC
TRBV11-2	16	TRBJ1-4	.	.	CASSFGHYATNEKLFF	TGTGCCAGCAGCTTCGGACACTATGCAACTAATGAAAAACTGTTTTTT
TRBV3-1/TRBV3-2	18	TRBJ2-5	few	TRBD2	CASSQERTSGGAWETQYF	TGTGCCAGCAGCCAAGAAAGGACTAGCGGGGGGGCCTGGGAGACCCAGTACTTC
TRBV7-3	13	TRBJ2-1	many	TRBD1	CASSPLDRGEQFF	TGTGCCAGCAGCCCACTAGACAGGGGTGAGCAGTTCTTC
TRBV6-6	18	TRBJ2-2	.	TRBD2	CASSRPFIAGWNTGELFF	TGTGCCAGCAGTCGACCCTTCATAGCGGGGTGGAACACCGGGGAGCTGTTTTTT
TRBV19	17	TRBJ2-2	.	.	CASSIVPGGPNTGELFF	TGTGCCAGTAGTATAGTCCCCGGGGGGCCAAACACCGGGGAGCTGTTTTTT